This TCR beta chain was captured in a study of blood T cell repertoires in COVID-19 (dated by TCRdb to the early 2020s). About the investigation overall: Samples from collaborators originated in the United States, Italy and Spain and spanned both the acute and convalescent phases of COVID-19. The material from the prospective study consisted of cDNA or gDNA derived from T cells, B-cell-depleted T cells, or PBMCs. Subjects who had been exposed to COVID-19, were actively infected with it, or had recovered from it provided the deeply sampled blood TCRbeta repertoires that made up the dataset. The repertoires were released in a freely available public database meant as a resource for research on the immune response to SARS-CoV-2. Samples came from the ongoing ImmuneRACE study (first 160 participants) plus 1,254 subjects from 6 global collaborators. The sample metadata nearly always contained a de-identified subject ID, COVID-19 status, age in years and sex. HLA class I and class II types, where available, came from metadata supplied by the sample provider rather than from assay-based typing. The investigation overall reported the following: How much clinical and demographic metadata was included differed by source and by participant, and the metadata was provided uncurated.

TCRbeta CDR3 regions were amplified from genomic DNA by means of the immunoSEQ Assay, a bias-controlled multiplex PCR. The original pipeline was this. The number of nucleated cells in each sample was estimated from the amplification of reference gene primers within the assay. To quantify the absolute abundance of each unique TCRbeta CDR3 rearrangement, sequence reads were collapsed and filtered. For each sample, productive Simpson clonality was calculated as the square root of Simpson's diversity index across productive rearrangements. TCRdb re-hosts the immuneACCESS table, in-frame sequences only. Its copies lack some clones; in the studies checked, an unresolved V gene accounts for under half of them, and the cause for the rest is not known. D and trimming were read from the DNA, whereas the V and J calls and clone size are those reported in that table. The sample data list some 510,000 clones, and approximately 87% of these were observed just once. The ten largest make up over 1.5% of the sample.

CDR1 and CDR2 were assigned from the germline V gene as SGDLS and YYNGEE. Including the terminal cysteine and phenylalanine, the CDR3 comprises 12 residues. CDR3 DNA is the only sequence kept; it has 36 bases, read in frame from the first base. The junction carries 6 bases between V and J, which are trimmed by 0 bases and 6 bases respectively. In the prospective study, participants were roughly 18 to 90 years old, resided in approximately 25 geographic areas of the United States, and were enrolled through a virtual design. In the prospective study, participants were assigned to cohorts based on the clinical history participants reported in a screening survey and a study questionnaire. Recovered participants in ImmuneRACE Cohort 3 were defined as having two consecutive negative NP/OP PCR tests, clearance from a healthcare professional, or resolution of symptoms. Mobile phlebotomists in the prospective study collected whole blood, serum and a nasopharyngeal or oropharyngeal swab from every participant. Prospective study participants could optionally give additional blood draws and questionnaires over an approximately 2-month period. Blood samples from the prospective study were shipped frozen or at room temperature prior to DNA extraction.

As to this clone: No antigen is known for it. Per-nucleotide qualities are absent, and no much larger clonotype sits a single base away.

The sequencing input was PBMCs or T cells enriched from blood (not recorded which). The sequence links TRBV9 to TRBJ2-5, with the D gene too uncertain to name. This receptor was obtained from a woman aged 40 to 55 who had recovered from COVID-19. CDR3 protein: CASSVGVQTQYF. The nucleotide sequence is TGTGCCAGCAGCGTAGGAGTGCAGACCCAGTACTTC.